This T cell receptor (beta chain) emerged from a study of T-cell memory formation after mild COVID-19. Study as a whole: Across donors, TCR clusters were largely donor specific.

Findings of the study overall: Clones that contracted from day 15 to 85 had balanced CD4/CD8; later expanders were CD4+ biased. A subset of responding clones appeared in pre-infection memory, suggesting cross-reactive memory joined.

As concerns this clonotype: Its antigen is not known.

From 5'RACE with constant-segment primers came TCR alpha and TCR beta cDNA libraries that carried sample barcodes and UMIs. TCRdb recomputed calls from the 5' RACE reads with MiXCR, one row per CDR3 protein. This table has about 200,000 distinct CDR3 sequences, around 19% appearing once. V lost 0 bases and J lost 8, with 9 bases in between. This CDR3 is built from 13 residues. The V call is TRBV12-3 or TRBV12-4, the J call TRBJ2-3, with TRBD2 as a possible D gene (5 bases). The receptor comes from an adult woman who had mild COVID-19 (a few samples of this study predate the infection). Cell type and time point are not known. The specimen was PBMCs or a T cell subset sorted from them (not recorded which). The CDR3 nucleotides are TGTGCCAGCAGTTTAGCGCGGGCCCGTACGCAGTATTTT. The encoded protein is CASSLARARTQYF.